This TCR beta chain is from a study of shared clonotypes between healthy human individuals. Study-level information: The cohort comprised a couple of women and three men. Their ages spanned 18 to 49 years.

The CDR3 spans 15 residues. Unmatched junction bases numbered 10, after V lost 6 bases and J lost 3 bases. In germline, CDR1 is MDHEN, CDR2 SYDVKM. This clone appeared a single time. Its target is unknown. Each subset's genomic DNA was shared equally among a number of immunoSEQ plates. The authors' processing: Filtering differed because ImmunoSEQ produced junction-only sequences that carried no quality scores. Assay: immunoSEQ multiplex PCR; the TCRdb copy retains only in-frame clones and omits some. From that table come the V and J calls and clone size; the DNA was used to work out D and trimming. Altogether about 450,000 clones are present, 79% being singletons, with the ten largest covering 12%. Regarding the study as a whole: It was the few donors that limited the genetic and exposure-history diversity represented.

The genes are TRBV28 and TRBJ2-7; 8 bases match TRBD2. The receptor was derived from a woman aged 40 to 50 in good health. Some clones in this sample may be carry-over from other donors' samples. Input material: PBMCs. The CDR3 protein is CASSSAGTRFYEQYF. The DNA for the CDR3 is TGTGCCAGCAGCAGCGCCGGGACTAGATTCTACGAGCAGTACTTC.